Listed below are T cell receptor beta chains from one sample, sequenced in a study of blood T cell repertoires in COVID-19. Here immunoSEQ multiplex PCR was the method, and the copy in TCRdb shows in-frame clones only, minus some. The table lists roughly 200,000 clones, 88% of them singletons, with roughly 6% in the top ten. The sequencing input was peripheral blood. The source is a man between 40 and 49 years old with active or convalescent COVID-19. The CDR3 runs from the conserved cysteine through the conserved F or W. A D gene is named only where the DNA matches it firmly. Some rows mark clone size as missing; the rest say once, few, many or name a class of expanded clone.

d_call j_call cdr3_length v_call clone_size cdr3_nt cdr3_aa
- TRBJ2-5 17 TRBV19 - TGTGCCAGTAGTATCCCCGGGAAAGGGTCCGCCGTGGAGACCCAGTACTTC CASSIPGKGSAVETQYF
TRBD1 TRBJ1-1 14 TRBV27 - TGTGCCAGCAGCCCGATGACAGGGGGCACTGAAGCTTTCTTT CASSPMTGGTEAFF
TRBD1 TRBJ1-1 11 TRBV20-1 - TGCAGTGCAAGGAGGGACAGGGAAGCTTTCTTT CSARRDREAFF
- TRBJ2-5 15 TRBV3-1/TRBV3-2 - TGTGCCAGCAGCCTCGGCGGAGCCCTCCAAGAGACCCAGTACTTC CASSLGGALQETQYF
- TRBJ1-1 14 TRBV6-2/TRBV6-3 few TGTGCCAGCAGTCTGGGGGGATCTCTCACTGAAGCTTTCTTT CASSLGGSLTEAFF
- TRBJ1-3 13 TRBV27 - TGTGCCAGCAGTTCCCGGGAGGGAAACACCATATATTTT CASSSREGNTIYF
TRBD1 TRBJ2-7 14 TRBV4-2 - TGTGCCAGCAGCCTGGGGGACAGGGGCTACGAGCAGTACTTC CASSLGDRGYEQYF
- TRBJ2-7 14 TRBV11-2 - TGTGCCAGCAGCTTAGGTGCAGGAACCTACGAGCAGTACTTC CASSLGAGTYEQYF
- TRBJ2-5 13 TRBV2 - TGTGCCAGCAGGAAAGAAATCGGAGAGACCCAGTACTTC CASRKEIGETQYF
- TRBJ2-7 15 TRBV6-6 - TGTGCCAGCAGTTACCGGACCCCTGCGGAGGTCGAGCAGTACTTC CASSYRTPAEVEQYF
- TRBJ1-1 11 TRBV25-1 - TGTGCCAGCCTGCAGGGCCGCCAGGCTTTCTTT CASLQGRQAFF
- TRBJ1-5 13 TRBV6-6 - TGTGCCAGCAGGATAACGGGTGGTCAGCCCCAGCATTTT CASRITGGQPQHF
TRBD1 TRBJ1-5 15 TRBV3-1/TRBV3-2 - TGTGCCAGCAGCCAAGGAGTAGGGGGCGGACAGCCCCAGCATTTT CASSQGVGGGQPQHF
- TRBJ2-5 18 TRBV11-2 - TGTGCCAGCAGCCCGGACAGCACCACTTCTACTTTCGGGGAGACCCAGTACTTC CASSPDSTTSTFGETQYF
TRBD1 TRBJ1-1 15 TRBV5-1 - TGCGCCAGCTTCGAATTTGGACAGGGAGACACTGAAGCTTTCTTT CASFEFGQGDTEAFF
- TRBJ2-3 17 TRBV5-1 - TGCGCCAGCAGCTTGGCCTGGATCGGGGAAGGAACAGATACGCAGTATTTT CASSLAWIGEGTDTQYF
TRBD1 TRBJ1-1 13 TRBV6-2/TRBV6-3 - TGTGCCAGCAGTTACCCGGGACAGACAGAAGCTTTCTTT CASSYPGQTEAFF
- TRBJ1-2 15 TRBV6-2/TRBV6-3 - TGTGCCAGCAGTTACTCGGGCAGAGCTAACTATGGCTACACCTTC CASSYSGRANYGYTF
TRBD1 TRBJ2-3 15 TRBV5-1 - TGCGCCAGCAGCTTTGGACAGGGGTCGGCAGATACGCAGTATTTT CASSFGQGSADTQYF
- TRBJ2-3 13 TRBV23-1 - TGCGCCAGAGTCGGGACACCGCGAGATACGCAGTATTTT CARVGTPRDTQYF
TRBD2 TRBJ2-4 17 TRBV7-9 - TGTGCCAGCAGCTCAACCGGACTAGCGGTAGCCAAAAACATTCAGTACTTC CASSSTGLAVAKNIQYF
TRBD2 TRBJ2-5 16 TRBV3-1/TRBV3-2 - TGTGCCAGCAGCCGATCCGTGAGTCCGGGGGGTGAGACCCAGTACTTC CASSRSVSPGGETQYF
- TRBJ1-6 16 TRBV25-1 - TGTGCCAGCAGTGATCCTGCATTGGGGGGGCTCTCACCCCTCCACTTT CASSDPALGGLSPLHF
TRBD2 TRBJ2-2 17 TRBV9 - TGTGCCAGCAGCGCCCCTCCGGGACTAGCTGGGACCGGGGAGCTGTTTTTT CASSAPPGLAGTGELFF
- TRBJ1-5 14 TRBV6-5 - TGTGCCAGCAGTTATGGGGCGGCAAATCAGCCCCAGCATTTT CASSYGAANQPQHF
- TRBJ2-1 14 TRBV16 - TGTGCCAGCAGCCACAAGGCGGTGGACAATGAGCAGTTCTTC CASSHKAVDNEQFF
- TRBJ2-7 14 TRBV14 - TGTGCCAGCAGCCAAGTTAGGGGAGGCTACGAGCAGTACTTC CASSQVRGGYEQYF
- TRBJ2-2 15 TRBV5-4 - TGTGCCAGCAGCTTGGACAGATTGAACACCGGGGAGCTGTTTTTT CASSLDRLNTGELFF
TRBD1 TRBJ1-4 16 TRBV5-1 - TGCGCCAGCAGCAAAGGCCGGGACAGGCTCTTCGAAAAACTGTTTTTT CASSKGRDRLFEKLFF
- TRBJ1-1 14 TRBV6-5 few TGTGCCAGCAGTCTACTAGGGTTAGGCGCTGAAGCTTTCTTT CASSLLGLGAEAFF
- TRBJ2-1 14 TRBV4-1 - TGCGCCAGCAGCCAAGTCGGCCTAGAGGTTGAGCAGTTCTTC CASSQVGLEVEQFF
TRBD2 TRBJ2-3 18 TRBV5-1 - TGCGCCAGCAGCCTCGGACAGGCTAGCGGGAGAACTAGAGATACGCAGTATTTT CASSLGQASGRTRDTQYF
- TRBJ1-2 10 TRBV4-1 - TGCGCCAGCGGTTGGGGCGGCTACACCTTC CASGWGGYTF
- TRBJ1-4 18 TRBV4-1 - TGCGCCAGCAGCCAAGCCTACAGGGTTTCGGTCGAAAATGAAAAACTGTTTTTT CASSQAYRVSVENEKLFF
TRBD2 TRBJ2-3 15 TRBV6-5 - TGTGCCAGCTCCGGAAGCGGGAGCATCCCCCATACGCAGTATTTT CASSGSGSIPHTQYF
- TRBJ1-3 16 TRBV12-5 - TGTGCTAGTGGTTTGAAATTGACAGACTCTGGAAACACCATATATTTT CASGLKLTDSGNTIYF
TRBD1 TRBJ1-2 15 TRBV6-6 - TGTGCCAGCAGATATGGACAGGGGGAGAGCTATGGCTACACCTTC CASRYGQGESYGYTF
- TRBJ1-3 17 TRBV7-2 - TGTGCCAGCAGCTTAGGGACAGTCGGTATCTCTGGAAACACCATATATTTT CASSLGTVGISGNTIYF
TRBD1 TRBJ1-6 17 TRBV6-4 - TGTGCCAGCAGTGACTCGCGGGGGACAGGGGTTAGTACAACCCTCCACTTT CASSDSRGTGVSTTLHF
- TRBJ2-7 14 TRBV28 - TGTGCCAGCAGTTTATCGGCGGAGCTCTACGAGCAGTACTTC CASSLSAELYEQYF
- TRBJ1-2 13 TRBV19 - TGTGCCAGTAGGCTGACAGGAACCCAAGGCTACACCTTC CASRLTGTQGYTF
- TRBJ2-7 15 TRBV28 - TGTGCCAGCAGTTTAGGCAGGGGAGTGCCCTACGAGCAGTACTTC CASSLGRGVPYEQYF
TRBD2 TRBJ2-1 16 TRBV7-6 - TGTGCCAGCAGCTTAATCCTAGCGGGGGACTACAATGAGCAGTTCTTC CASSLILAGDYNEQFF
TRBD2 TRBJ2-1 16 TRBV3-1/TRBV3-2 - TGTGCCAGCAGCCCTCAAAGGCTAGCGGGCATCAATGAGCAGTTCTTC CASSPQRLAGINEQFF
TRBD2 TRBJ2-7 16 TRBV24-1 once TGTGCCACCAGTGATCCTGGACTAGCGGGAAGCTACGAGCAGTACTTC CATSDPGLAGSYEQYF
- TRBJ2-7 13 TRBV6-5 - TGTGCCAGCAGTCACGGGGTCACCTACGAGCAGTACTTC CASSHGVTYEQYF
TRBD2 TRBJ2-3 20 TRBV7-8 - TGTGCCAGCAGCTTAGTTTCTAGCGGGGGTTACGCGACTAGCACAGATACGCAGTATTTT CASSLVSSGGYATSTDTQYF
- TRBJ1-3 16 TRBV7-6 - TGTGCCAGCAGCCCACGAGGGACAAGGGGCGGAAACACCATATATTTT CASSPRGTRGGNTIYF
TRBD1 TRBJ1-4 17 TRBV4-2 - TGTGCCAGCAGCCAGGCCTCCCCGGGACAGACGAATGAAAAACTGTTTTTT CASSQASPGQTNEKLFF
TRBD2 TRBJ2-4 17 TRBV5-1 - TGCGCCAGCAGCTTGGTCGGGACTAGCGGGAGGGCGAACATTCAGTACTTC CASSLVGTSGRANIQYF
- TRBJ1-2 13 TRBV7-2 few TGTGCCAGCAGCTTAGACACAAAGTATGGCTACACCTTC CASSLDTKYGYTF
- TRBJ1-5 14 TRBV30 - TGTGCCTGGAGTGTTTCAGGGAGCAATCAGCCCCAGCATTTT CAWSVSGSNQPQHF
- TRBJ1-1 13 TRBV19 - TGTGCCAGTTCATTAGACACAGGGACTGAAGCTTTCTTT CASSLDTGTEAFF
- TRBJ1-2 13 TRBV11-2 - TGTGCCGGCAGCTTAGAGACAGGTGCGGGCTACACCTTC CAGSLETGAGYTF
TRBD1 TRBJ1-1 13 TRBV29-1 - TGCAGCGTCGCTAGACAGGGGGGAACTGAAGCTTTCTTT CSVARQGGTEAFF